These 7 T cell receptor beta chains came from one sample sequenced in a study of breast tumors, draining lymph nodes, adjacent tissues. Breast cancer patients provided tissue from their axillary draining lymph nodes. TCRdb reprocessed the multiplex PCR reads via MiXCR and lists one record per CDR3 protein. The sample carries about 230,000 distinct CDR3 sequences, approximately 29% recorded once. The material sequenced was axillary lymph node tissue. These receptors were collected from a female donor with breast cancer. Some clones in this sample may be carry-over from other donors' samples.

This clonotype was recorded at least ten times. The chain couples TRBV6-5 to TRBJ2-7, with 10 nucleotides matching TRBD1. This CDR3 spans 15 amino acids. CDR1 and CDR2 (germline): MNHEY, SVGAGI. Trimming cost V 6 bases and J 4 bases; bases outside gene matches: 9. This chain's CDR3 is CASRQIGTGEYEQYF. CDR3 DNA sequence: TGTGCCAGCAGACAAATCGGGACAGGGGAATACGAGCAGTACTTC.

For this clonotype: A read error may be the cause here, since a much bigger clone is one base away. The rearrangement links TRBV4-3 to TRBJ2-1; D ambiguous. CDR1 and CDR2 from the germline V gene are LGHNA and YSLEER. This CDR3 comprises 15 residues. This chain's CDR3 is CASNQDPVFYNEQFF. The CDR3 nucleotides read TGCGCCAGCAACCAAGATCCAGTTTTTTACAATGAGCAGTTCTTC.

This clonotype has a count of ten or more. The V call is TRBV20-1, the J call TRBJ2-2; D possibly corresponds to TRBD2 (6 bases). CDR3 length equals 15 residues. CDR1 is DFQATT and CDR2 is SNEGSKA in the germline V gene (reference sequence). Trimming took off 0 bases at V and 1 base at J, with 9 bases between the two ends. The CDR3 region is CSARESGLNTGELFF. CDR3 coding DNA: TGCAGTGCTAGAGAATCGGGACTGAACACCGGGGAGCTGTTTTTT.

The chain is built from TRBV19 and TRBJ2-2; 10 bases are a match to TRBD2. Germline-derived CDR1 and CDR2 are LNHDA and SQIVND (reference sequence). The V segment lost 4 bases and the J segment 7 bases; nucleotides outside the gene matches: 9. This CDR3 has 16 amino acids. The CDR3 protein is CASSTLSGRAVGELFF. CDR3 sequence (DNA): TGTGCCAGTAGTACCTTGAGCGGGAGGGCCGTCGGGGAGCTGTTTTTT.

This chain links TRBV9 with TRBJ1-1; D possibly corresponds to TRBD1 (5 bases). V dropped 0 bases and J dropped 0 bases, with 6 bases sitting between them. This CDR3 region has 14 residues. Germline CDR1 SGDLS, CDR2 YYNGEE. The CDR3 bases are TGTGCCAGCAGCGTAGGACAGATGAACACTGAAGCTTTCTTT. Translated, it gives CASSVGQMNTEAFF.

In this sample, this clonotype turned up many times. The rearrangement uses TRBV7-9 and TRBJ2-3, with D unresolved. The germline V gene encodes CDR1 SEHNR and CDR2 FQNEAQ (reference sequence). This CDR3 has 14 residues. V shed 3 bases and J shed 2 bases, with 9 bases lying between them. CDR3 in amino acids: CASSFGSFTDTQYF. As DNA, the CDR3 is TGTGCCAGCAGCTTCGGCAGCTTCACAGATACGCAGTATTTT.

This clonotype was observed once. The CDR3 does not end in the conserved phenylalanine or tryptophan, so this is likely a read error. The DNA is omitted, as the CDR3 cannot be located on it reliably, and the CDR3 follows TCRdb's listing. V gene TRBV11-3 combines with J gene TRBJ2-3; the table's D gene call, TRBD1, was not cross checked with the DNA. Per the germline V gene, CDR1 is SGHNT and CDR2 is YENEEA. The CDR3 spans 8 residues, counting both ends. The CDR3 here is CASSQIRG.